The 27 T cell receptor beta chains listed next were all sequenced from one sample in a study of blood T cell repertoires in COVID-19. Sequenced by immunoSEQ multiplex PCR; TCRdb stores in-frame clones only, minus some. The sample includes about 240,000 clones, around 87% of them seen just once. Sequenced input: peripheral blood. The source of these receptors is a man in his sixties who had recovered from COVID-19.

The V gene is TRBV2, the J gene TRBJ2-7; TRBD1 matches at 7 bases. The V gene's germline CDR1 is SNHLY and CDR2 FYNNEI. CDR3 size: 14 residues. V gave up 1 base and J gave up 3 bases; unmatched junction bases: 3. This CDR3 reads CASSEGYRGYEQYF. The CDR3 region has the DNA TGTGCCAGCAGTGAAGGGTACAGGGGCTACGAGCAGTACTTC. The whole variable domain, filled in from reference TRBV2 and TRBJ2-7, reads EPEVTQTPSHQVTQMGQEVILRCVPISNHLYFYWYRQILGQKVEFLVSFYNNEISEKSEIFDDQFSVERPDGSNFTLKIRSTKLEDSAMYFCASSEGYRGYEQYFGPGTRLTVT.

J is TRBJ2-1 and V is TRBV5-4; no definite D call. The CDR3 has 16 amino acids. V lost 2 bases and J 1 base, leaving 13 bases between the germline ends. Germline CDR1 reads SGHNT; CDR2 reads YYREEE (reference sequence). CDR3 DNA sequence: TGTGCCAGCAGCTTTCAGTCAGGTGGATCCTACAATGAGCAGTTCTTC. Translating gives CASSFQSGGSYNEQFF.

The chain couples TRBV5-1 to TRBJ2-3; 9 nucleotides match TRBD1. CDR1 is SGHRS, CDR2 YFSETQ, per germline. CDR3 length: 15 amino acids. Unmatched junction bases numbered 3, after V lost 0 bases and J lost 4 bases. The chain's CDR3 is CASSLVDRGSDTQYF. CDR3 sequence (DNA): TGCGCCAGCAGCTTGGTGGACAGGGGTTCAGATACGCAGTATTTT.

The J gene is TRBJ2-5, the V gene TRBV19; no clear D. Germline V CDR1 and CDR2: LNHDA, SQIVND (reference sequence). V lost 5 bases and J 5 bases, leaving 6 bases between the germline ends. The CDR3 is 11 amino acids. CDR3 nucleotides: TGTGCCAGTAGTTTTGAGGAGACCCAGTACTTC. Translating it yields CASSFEETQYF.

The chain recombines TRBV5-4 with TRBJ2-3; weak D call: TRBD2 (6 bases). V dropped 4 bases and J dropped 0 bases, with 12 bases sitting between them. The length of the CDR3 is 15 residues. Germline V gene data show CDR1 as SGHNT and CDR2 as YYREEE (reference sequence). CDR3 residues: CASSGGLYSTDTQYF. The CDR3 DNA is TGTGCCAGCAGCGGGGGACTCTATAGCACAGATACGCAGTATTTT.

CDR3 sequence (DNA): TGTGCCATCAGTGAGTCCCAGGGAAGACAGCCCCAGCATTTT. It encodes CAISESQGRQPQHF. The V call is TRBV10-3, the J call TRBJ1-5, with D tentatively TRBD1 (5 bases). Germline CDR1 reads ENHRY; CDR2 reads SYGVKD. V was trimmed by 0 bases and J by 7 bases, leaving 10 bases between them. There are 14 residues in the CDR3.

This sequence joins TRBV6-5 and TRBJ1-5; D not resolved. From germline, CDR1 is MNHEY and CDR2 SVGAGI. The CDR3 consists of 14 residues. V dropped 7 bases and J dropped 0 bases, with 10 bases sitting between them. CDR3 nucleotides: TGTGCCAGCACCCCCCCGGGTAGCAATCAGCCCCAGCATTTT. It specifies CASTPPGSNQPQHF.

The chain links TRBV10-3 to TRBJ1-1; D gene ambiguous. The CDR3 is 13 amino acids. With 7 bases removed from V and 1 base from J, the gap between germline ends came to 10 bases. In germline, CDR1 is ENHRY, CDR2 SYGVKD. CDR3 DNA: TGTGCCATCATTTACCGGGAGAACACTGAAGCTTTCTTT. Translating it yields CAIIYRENTEAFF.

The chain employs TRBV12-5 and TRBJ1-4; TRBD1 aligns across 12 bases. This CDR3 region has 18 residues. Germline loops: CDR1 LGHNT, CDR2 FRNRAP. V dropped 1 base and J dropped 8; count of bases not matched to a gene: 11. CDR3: CASGLAGTGGEAYEKLFF. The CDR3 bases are TGTGCTAGTGGTTTGGCAGGGACAGGGGGCGAAGCTTACGAAAAACTGTTTTTT.

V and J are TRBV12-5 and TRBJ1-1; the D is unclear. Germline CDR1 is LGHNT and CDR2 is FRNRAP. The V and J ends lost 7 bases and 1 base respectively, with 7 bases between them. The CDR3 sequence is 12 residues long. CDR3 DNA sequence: TGTGCTAGTGATATTTGGAACACTGAAGCTTTCTTT. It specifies CASDIWNTEAFF.

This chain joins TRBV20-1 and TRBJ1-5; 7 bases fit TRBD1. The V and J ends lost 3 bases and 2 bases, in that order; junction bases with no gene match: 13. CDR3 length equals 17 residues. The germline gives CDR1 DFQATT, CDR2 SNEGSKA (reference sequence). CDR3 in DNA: TGCAGTGCTAGTGGTGGTTGGGGACAGCGCGGCAATCAGCCCCAGCATTTT. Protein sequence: CSASGGWGQRGNQPQHF.

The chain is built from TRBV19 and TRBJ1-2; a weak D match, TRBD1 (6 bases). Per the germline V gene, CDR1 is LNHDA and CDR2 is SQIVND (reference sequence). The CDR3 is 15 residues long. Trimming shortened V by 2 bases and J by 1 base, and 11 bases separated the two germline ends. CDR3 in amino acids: CASSIRTVLNYGYTF. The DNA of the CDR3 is TGTGCCAGTAGTATACGGACAGTACTTAACTATGGCTACACCTTC.

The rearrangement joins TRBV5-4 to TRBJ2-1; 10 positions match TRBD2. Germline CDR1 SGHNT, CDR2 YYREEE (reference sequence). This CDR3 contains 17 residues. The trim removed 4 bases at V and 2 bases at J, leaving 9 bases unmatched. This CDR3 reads CASSVQAGGPPYNEQFF. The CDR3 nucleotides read TGTGCCAGCAGCGTGCAAGCGGGGGGGCCTCCCTACAATGAGCAGTTCTTC.

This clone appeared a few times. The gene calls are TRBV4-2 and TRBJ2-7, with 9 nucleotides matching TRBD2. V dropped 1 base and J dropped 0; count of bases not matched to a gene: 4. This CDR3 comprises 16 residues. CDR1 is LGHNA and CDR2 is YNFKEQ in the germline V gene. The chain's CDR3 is CASSQGTSALSYEQYF. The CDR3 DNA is TGTGCCAGCAGCCAAGGGACTAGCGCTCTCTCCTACGAGCAGTACTTC.

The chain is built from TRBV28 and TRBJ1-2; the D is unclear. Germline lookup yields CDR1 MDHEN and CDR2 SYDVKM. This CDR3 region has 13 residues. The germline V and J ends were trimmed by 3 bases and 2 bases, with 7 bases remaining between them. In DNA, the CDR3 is TGTGCCAGCAGTTTCCGCAGGAACTATGGCTACACCTTC. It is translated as CASSFRRNYGYTF.

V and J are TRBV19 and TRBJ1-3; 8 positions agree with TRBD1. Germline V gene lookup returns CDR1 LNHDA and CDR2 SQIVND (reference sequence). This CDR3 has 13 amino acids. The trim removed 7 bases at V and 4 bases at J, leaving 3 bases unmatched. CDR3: CASMGTGGNTIYF. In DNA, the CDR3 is TGTGCCAGTATGGGGACAGGAGGAAACACCATATATTTT.

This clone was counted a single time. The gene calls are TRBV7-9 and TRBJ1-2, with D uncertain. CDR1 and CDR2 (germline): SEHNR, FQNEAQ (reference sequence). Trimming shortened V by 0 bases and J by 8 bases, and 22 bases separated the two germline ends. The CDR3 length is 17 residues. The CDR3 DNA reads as TGTGCCAGCAGCTTAGCGCGCGCAACACGGCGGGCGAGGGGCTACACCTTC. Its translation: CASSLARATRRARGYTF.

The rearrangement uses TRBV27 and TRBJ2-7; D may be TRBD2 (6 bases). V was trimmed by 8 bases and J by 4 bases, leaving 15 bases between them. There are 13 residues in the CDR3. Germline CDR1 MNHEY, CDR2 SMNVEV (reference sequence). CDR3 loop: CASGLAALYEQYF. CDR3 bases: TGTGCCAGCGGATTAGCGGCCTTATACGAGCAGTACTTC.

CDR3 sequence reads: CASSLGRGQGGETQYF. In nucleotides, the CDR3 is TGCGCCAGCAGCCTAGGTCGGGGACAGGGGGGTGAGACCCAGTACTTC. The chain links TRBV5-1 to TRBJ2-5, with TRBD1 identical over 11 bases. With V trimmed by 4 bases and J by 5 bases, 10 bases remained unmatched. The CDR3 runs 16 residues. Germline assignment: CDR1 SGHRS and CDR2 YFSETQ.

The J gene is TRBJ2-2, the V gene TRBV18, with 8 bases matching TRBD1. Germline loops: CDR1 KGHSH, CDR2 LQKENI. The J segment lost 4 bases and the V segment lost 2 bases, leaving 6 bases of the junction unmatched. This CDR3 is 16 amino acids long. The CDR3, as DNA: TGTGCCAGCTCACCAAAGGGGACAGGACGCACCGGGGAGCTGTTTTTT. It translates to CASSPKGTGRTGELFF.

The CDR3 here is CASSLGTLDTREPGELFF. The CDR3, as DNA: TGTGCCAGCAGCCTTGGGACACTAGACACCCGTGAACCCGGGGAGCTGTTTTTT. The chain links TRBV14 to TRBJ2-2; weak D call: TRBD1 (6 bases). CDR1 is SGHDN, CDR2 FVKESK, per germline. CDR3 length: 18 residues. Trimming took 4 bases from V and 6 from J, leaving 24 bases between them.

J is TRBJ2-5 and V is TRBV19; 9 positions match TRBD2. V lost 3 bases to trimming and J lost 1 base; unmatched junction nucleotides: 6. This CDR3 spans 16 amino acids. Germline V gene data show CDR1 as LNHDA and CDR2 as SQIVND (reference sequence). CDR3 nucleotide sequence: TGTGCCAGTAGTATGGGGCAGCGGGGGGTCCAAGAGACCCAGTACTTC. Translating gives CASSMGQRGVQETQYF. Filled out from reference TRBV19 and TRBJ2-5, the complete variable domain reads DGGITQSPKYLFRKEGQNVTLSCEQNLNHDAMYWYRQDPGQGLRLIYYSQIVNDFQKGDIAEGYSVSREKKESFPLTVTSAQKNPTAFYLCASSMGQRGVQETQYFGPGTRLLVL.

Here the CDR3 reads CASSPIAPDEQFF. CDR3 sequence (DNA): TGTGCCAGCAGCCCGATCGCTCCAGATGAGCAGTTCTTC. This chain joins TRBV28 and TRBJ2-1; D is uncertain. This CDR3 has 13 residues. Germline V CDR1 and CDR2: MDHEN, SYDVKM. The ends were cut back, 6 bases at V and 8 bases at J, with 14 bases in the middle. Full variable domain (outside the CDR3, taken from reference TRBV28 and TRBJ2-1): DVKVTQSSRYLVKRTGEKVFLECVQDMDHENMFWYRQDPGLGLRLIYFSYDVKMKEKGDIPEGYSVSREKKERFSLILESASTNQTSMYLCASSPIAPDEQFFGPGTRLTVL.

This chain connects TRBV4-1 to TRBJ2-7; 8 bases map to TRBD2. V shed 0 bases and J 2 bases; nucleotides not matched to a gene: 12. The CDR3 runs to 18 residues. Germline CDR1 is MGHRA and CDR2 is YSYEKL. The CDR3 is CASSQEPRSGGATYEQYF. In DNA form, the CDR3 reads TGCGCCAGCAGCCAAGAACCCCGATCCGGGGGGGCAACCTACGAGCAGTACTTC.

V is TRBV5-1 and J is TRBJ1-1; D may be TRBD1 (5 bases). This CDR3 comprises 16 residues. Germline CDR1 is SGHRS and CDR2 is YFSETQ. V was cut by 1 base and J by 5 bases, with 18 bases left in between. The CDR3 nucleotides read TGCGCCAGCAGCTTGAGCCCCCCGGTCGGGGGGACTGAAGCTTTCTTT. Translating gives CASSLSPPVGGTEAFF.

DNA of the CDR3: TGTGCCAGCAGTTCCTTGTCGGGGGGGACAGATACGCAGTATTTT. Amino acid sequence: CASSSLSGGTDTQYF. The chain has TRBV6-4 and TRBJ2-3, with 8 bases identical to TRBD2. CDR1 is MRHNA and CDR2 is SNTAGT in the germline V gene. Germline trimming cut 5 bases from V and 3 bases from J; bases unmatched to any gene: 7. CDR3 length: 15 amino acids.

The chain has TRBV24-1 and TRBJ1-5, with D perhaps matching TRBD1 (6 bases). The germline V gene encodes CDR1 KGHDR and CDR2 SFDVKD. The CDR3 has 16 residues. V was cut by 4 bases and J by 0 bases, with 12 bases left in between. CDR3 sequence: CATSDRTDYSNQPQHF. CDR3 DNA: TGTGCCACCAGTGACCGGACAGATTATAGCAATCAGCCCCAGCATTTT.